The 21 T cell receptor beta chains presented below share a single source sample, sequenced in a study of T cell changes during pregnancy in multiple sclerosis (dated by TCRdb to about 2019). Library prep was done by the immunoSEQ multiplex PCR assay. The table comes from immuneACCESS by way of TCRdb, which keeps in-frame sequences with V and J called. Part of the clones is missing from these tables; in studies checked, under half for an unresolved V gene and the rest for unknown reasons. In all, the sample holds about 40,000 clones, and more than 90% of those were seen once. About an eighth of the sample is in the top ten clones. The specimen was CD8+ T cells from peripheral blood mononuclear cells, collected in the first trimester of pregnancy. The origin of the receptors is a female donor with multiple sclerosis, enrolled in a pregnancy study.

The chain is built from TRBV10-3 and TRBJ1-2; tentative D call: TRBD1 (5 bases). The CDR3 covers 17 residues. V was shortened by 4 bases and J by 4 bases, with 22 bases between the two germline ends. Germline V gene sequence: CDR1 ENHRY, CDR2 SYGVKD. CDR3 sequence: CAISVNRVMGGVYGYTF. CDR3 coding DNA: TGTGCCATCAGTGTCAATCGTGTTATGGGGGGAGTCTATGGCTACACCTTC.

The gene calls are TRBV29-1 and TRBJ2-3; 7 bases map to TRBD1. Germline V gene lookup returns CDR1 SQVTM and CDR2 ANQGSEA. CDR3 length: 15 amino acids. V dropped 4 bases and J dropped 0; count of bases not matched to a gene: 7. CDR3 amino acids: CSVGGQAPSTDTQYF. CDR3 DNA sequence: TGCAGCGTTGGAGGACAGGCTCCTAGCACAGATACGCAGTATTTT.

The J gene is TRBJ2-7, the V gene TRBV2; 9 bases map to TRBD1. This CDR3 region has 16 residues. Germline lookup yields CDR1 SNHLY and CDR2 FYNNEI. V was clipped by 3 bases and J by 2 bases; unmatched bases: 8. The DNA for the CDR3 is TGTGCCAGCAGTGATCCCCGACAGGGGGGAACCTACGAGCAGTACTTC. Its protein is CASSDPRQGGTYEQYF. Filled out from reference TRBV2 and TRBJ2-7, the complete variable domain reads EPEVTQTPSHQVTQMGQEVILRCVPISNHLYFYWYRQILGQKVEFLVSFYNNEISEKSEIFDDQFSVERPDGSNFTLKIRSTKLEDSAMYFCASSDPRQGGTYEQYFGPGTRLTVT.

CDR3 nucleotide sequence: TGTGCCAGCAGCCAACTAATAAGCGGGGGCGACACCGGGGAGCTGTTTTTT. Translating gives CASSQLISGGDTGELFF. The V call is TRBV7-8, the J call TRBJ2-2; 8 positions match TRBD2. The CDR3 totals 17 residues. The J segment lost 3 bases and the V segment lost 5 bases, leaving 11 bases of the junction unmatched. CDR1 and CDR2 (germline): SGHVS, FQNEAQ.

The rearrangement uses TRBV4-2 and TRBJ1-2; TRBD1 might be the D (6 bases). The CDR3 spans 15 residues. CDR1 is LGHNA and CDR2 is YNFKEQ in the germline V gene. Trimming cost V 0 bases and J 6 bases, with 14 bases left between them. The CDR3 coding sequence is TGTGCCAGCAGCCAAGAGATAATACAGGGAAATGGCTACACCTTC. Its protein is CASSQEIIQGNGYTF.

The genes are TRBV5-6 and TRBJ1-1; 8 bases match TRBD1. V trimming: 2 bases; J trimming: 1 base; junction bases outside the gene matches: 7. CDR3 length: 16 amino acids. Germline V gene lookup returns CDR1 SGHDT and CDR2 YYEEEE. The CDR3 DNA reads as TGTGCCAGCAGCTTAATGGACAGGGTCTCGAACACTGAAGCTTTCTTT. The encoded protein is CASSLMDRVSNTEAFF.

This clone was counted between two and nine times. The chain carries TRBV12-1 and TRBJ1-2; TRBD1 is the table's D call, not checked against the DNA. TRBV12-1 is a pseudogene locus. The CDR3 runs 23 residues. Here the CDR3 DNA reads TGTGCCAGCAGCTTTGTTTTAGGAACAACGCCTCAGCCTCGGATGGACAGGTCGTTGAGCTACACCTTC. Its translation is CASSFVLGTTPQPRMDRSLSYTF.

CDR3 nucleotide sequence: TGTGCCAGCTCACCGACAGGGGAGGGTGAAAAACTGTTTTTT. This sequence encodes CASSPTGEGEKLFF. The chain uses TRBV18 and TRBJ1-4; 8 bases align to TRBD1. After removal of 3 bases from V and 7 bases from J, the junction contained 4 bases not matched to a gene. CDR1 and CDR2 (germline): KGHSH, LQKENI. There are 14 residues in the CDR3.

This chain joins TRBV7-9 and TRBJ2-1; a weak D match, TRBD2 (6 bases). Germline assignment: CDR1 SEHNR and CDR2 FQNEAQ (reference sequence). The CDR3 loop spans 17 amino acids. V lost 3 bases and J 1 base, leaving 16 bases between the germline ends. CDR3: CASSFEETSISYNEQFF. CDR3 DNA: TGTGCCAGCAGCTTTGAGGAGACTAGTATTTCCTACAATGAGCAGTTCTTC.

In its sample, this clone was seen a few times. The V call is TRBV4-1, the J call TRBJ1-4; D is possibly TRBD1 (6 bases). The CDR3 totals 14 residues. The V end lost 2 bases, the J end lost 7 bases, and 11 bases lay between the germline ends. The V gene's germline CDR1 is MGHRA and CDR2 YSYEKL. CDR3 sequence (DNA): TGCGCCAGCAGCCAAAAACAGGGAACTGAAAAACTGTTTTTT. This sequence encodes CASSQKQGTEKLFF.

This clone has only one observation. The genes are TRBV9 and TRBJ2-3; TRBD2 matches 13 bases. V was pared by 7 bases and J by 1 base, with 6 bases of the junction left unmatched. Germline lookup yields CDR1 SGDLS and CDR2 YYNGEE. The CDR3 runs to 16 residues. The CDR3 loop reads CASGGTSGARTDTQYF. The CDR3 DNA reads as TGTGCCAGCGGGGGGACTAGCGGGGCGCGCACAGATACGCAGTATTTT.

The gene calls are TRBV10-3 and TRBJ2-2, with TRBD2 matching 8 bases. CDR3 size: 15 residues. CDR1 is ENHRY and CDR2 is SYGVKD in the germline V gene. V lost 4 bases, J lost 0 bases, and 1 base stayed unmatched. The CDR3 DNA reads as TGTGCCATCAGTGTCGGGAGGGCGAACACCGGGGAGCTGTTTTTT. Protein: CAISVGRANTGELFF.

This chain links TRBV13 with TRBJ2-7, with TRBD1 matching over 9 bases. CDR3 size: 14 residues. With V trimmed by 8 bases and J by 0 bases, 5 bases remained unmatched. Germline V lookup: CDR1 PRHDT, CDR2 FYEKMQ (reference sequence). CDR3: CASGGGQGSYEQYF. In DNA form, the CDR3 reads TGTGCCAGCGGGGGGGGACAGGGCTCCTACGAGCAGTACTTC.

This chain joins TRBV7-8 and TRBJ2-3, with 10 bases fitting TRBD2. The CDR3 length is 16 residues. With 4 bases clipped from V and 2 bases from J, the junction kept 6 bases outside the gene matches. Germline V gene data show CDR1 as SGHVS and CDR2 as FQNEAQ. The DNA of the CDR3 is TGTGCCAGCAGCTCACTAGCGGGGAGCTACACAGATACGCAGTATTTT. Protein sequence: CASSSLAGSYTDTQYF.

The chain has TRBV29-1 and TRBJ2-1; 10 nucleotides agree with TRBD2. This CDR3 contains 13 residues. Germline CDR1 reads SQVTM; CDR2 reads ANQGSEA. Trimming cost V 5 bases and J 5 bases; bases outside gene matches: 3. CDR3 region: CSVIGLADNEQFF. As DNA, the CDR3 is TGCAGCGTTATTGGACTAGCGGACAATGAGCAGTTCTTC.

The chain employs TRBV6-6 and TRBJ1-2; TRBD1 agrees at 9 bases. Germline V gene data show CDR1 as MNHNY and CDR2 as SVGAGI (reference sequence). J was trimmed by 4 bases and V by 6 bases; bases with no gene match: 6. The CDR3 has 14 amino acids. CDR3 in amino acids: CASRLGQGSYGYTF. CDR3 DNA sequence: TGTGCCAGCAGACTCGGACAGGGGTCCTATGGCTACACCTTC.

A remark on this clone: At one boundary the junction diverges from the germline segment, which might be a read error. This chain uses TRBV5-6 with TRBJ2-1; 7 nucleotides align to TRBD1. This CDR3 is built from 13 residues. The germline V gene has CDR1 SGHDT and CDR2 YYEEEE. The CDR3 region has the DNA TGTGCCAGCAGCTTGGGCCCGGGACAGCCACGTCTCTTC. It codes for CASSLGPGQPRLF. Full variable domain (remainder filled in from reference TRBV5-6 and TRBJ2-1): DAGVTQSPTHLIKTRGQQVTLRCSPKSGHDTVSWYQQALGQGPQFIFQYYEEEERQRGNFPDRFSGHQFPNYSSELNVNALLLGDSALYLCASSLGPGQPRLFGPGTRLTVL.

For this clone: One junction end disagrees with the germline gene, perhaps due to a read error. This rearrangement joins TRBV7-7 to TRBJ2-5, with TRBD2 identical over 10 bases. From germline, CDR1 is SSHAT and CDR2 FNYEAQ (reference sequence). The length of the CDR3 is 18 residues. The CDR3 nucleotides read TGTGCTAGCAGCTCTAATCGTCAACTAGCGGGGTTGCAAGAGACCCAGTACTTC. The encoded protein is CASSSNRQLAGLQETQYF.

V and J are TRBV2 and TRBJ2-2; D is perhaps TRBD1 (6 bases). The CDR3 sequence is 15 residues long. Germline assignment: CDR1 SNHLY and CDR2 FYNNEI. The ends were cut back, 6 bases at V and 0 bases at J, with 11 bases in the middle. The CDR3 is CASRSAGANTGELFF. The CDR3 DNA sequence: TGTGCCAGCAGATCGGCAGGGGCGAACACCGGGGAGCTGTTTTTT.

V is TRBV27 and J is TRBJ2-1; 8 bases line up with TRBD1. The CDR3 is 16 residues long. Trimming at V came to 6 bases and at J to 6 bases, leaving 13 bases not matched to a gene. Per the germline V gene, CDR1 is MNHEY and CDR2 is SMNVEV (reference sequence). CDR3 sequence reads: CASSLPGQGEINEQFF. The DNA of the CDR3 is TGTGCCAGCAGCCTGCCCGGACAGGGCGAGATCAATGAGCAGTTCTTC.

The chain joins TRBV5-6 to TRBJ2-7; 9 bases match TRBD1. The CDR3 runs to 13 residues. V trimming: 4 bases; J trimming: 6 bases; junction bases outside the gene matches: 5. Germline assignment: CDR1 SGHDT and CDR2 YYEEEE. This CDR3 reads CASSAGQGSEQYF. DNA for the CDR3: TGTGCCAGCAGCGCGGGACAGGGAAGCGAGCAGTACTTC.